A selection of T cell receptor beta chains follows, all from one sample in a study of T-cell reconstitution after alpha-beta-depleted transplantation in children. TCRdb reprocessed the PCR reads via MiXCR and lists one record per CDR3 protein. The table has about 980,000 distinct CDR3 sequences, roughly 31% seen once; the top ten hold more than 25%. The sequencing used PBMCs, mostly from graft donor cells, collected 360 days after TCRalphabeta/CD19-depleted stem cell transplant. The receptors stem from a boy under two years old who had a stem cell transplant for SCID, so the T cells may come from the graft donor. CDR3s include the opening cysteine and the closing phenylalanine or tryptophan. D genes are given only for firm matches. Clone size is not always given. Where it is, it says once, few, many or a class for expanded clones.

>TRBV6-5|few|.|TRBJ2-7
CASSYSALYEQYF
TGTGCCAGCAGTTACTCGGCCCTCTACGAGCAGTACTTC
>TRBV18|.|.|TRBJ1-1
CASSTRENTEAFF
TGTGCCAGCTCAACCAGGGAAAACACTGAAGCTTTCTTT
>TRBV7-6|.|TRBD1|TRBJ2-7
CASSLADGTAYEQYF
TGTGCCAGCAGCTTAGCAGATGGGACAGCCTACGAGCAGTACTTC
>TRBV20-1|.|TRBD2|TRBJ2-3
CSARPGGLGDTQYF
TGCAGTGCTAGGCCCGGGGGGTTAGGAGATACGCAGTATTTT
>TRBV5-1|.|.|TRBJ2-5
CASTPGANQETQYF
TGCGCCAGCACCCCAGGGGCCAACCAAGAGACCCAGTACTTC
>TRBV4-3|.|.|TRBJ2-3
CASSQVAPSTDTQYF
TGCGCCAGCAGCCAAGTAGCGCCTAGCACAGATACGCAGTATTTT
>TRBV5-1|many|.|TRBJ2-7
CASSRTGSYEQYF
TGTGCCAGCAGTCGTACGGGTTCCTACGAGCAGTACTTC
>TRBV7-9|few|.|TRBJ2-1
CASSLELATPRNEQFF
TGTGCCAGCAGCTTAGAGCTAGCGACCCCCCGCAATGAGCAGTTCTTC
>TRBV12-3/TRBV12-4|.|.|TRBJ2-7
CASRKQGVGYEQYF
TGTGCCAGCAGGAAACAGGGAGTAGGGTACGAGCAGTACTTC
>TRBV7-9|once|TRBD1|TRBJ1-1
CASSSPDRGNTEAFF
TGTGCCAGCAGCTCGCCAGACAGGGGGAACACTGAAGCTTTCTTT
>TRBV12-3/TRBV12-4|few|TRBD1|TRBJ1-4
CASSLTMGTGGDEKLFF
TGTGCCAGCAGTTTAACCATGGGGACAGGGGGCGATGAAAAACTGTTTTTT
>TRBV3-1|many|.|TRBJ2-7
CASGSVVDSYEQYF
TGTGCCAGCGGTTCTGTAGTGGACTCCTACGAGCAGTACTTC
>TRBV7-9|few|TRBD1|TRBJ2-5
CASSTQGAPIQETQYF
TGTGCCAGCAGCACCCAGGGGGCCCCTATCCAAGAGACCCAGTACTTC
>TRBV28|few|TRBD2|TRBJ2-3
CASSLGGVRDTQYF
TGTGCCAGCAGTTTGGGAGGGGTGAGAGATACGCAGTATTTT
>TRBV5-1|.|.|TRBJ2-3
CASSPIQITRATDTQYF
TGCGCCAGCAGCCCTATCCAAATAACAAGAGCCACAGATACGCAGTATTTT
>TRBV7-8|once|.|TRBJ1-1
CASSWGGSEAFF
TGTGCCAGCAGCTGGGGGGGCTCTGAAGCTTTCTTT
>TRBV5-4|.|.|TRBJ2-5
CASSLDVQETQYF
TGTGCCAGCAGCTTGGACGTCCAAGAGACCCAGTACTTC
>TRBV6-5|.|.|TRBJ1-1
CASSYNQGVGNTEAFF
TGTGCCAGCAGTTACAACCAGGGTGTGGGGAACACTGAAGCTTTCTTT
>TRBV5-1|.|.|TRBJ1-1
CASSFQDRNTEAFF
TGCGCCAGCAGCTTTCAAGACCGGAACACTGAAGCTTTCTTT
>TRBV20-1|.|.|TRBJ2-1
CSAPRDNYNEQFF
TGCAGTGCCCCTCGGGACAACTACAATGAGCAGTTCTTC
>TRBV9|.|TRBD2|TRBJ2-5
CASSGRGGLAGRVETQYF
TGTGCCAGCAGCGGACGAGGTGGACTAGCGGGGCGTGTGGAGACCCAGTACTTC
>TRBV7-9|.|TRBD2|TRBJ2-7
CASSLATSGSRSYEQYF
TGTGCCAGCAGCTTAGCGACTAGCGGGAGTAGGTCCTACGAGCAGTACTTC
>TRBV7-8|.|TRBD1|TRBJ1-3
CASSPFRAGQGFGNTIYF
TGTGCCAGCAGCCCCTTCCGGGCGGGACAGGGATTTGGAAACACCATATATTTT
>TRBV12-3/TRBV12-4|few|.|TRBJ2-2
CASSEGESTGELFF
TGTGCCAGCAGCGAGGGGGAAAGCACCGGGGAGCTGTTTTTT
>TRBV4-3|.|.|TRBJ2-3
CASSQESGLRGDTQYF
TGCGCCAGCAGCCAAGAAAGCGGGCTCCGGGGAGATACGCAGTATTTT
>TRBV6-2/TRBV6-3|few|.|TRBJ2-3
CASSYSQVRTDTQYF
TGTGCCAGCAGTTACTCGCAGGTCCGCACAGATACGCAGTATTTT
>TRBV3-1|.|.|TRBJ2-1
CASSQVGTSSYNEQFF
TGTGCCAGCAGCCAAGTCGGGACAAGCTCCTACAATGAGCAGTTCTTC
>TRBV4-3|.|TRBD2|TRBJ2-5
CASSIAGGNQETQYF
TGCGCCAGCAGCATAGCGGGGGGAAACCAAGAGACCCAGTACTTC
>TRBV28|many|TRBD1|TRBJ2-7
CASRGTGGPYEQYF
TGTGCCAGCAGAGGAACAGGGGGTCCCTACGAGCAGTACTTC
>TRBV11-1|.|.|TRBJ2-5
CASSLRPAQAREQETQYF
TGTGCCAGCAGCTTACGGCCCGCCCAGGCACGAGAGCAAGAGACCCAGTACTTC
>TRBV5-1|few|.|TRBJ2-3
CASSLGQLQDTQYF
TGCGCCAGCAGCTTGGGACAGCTCCAGGATACGCAGTATTTT
>TRBV9|few|.|TRBJ2-1
CASSVVGGPYNEQFF
TGTGCCAGCAGCGTAGTCGGGGGACCCTACAATGAGCAGTTCTTC
>TRBV2|few|TRBD1|TRBJ2-1
CASEGDRGRNEQFF
TGTGCCAGCGAGGGCGACAGGGGTAGGAATGAGCAGTTCTTC
>TRBV5-1|.|.|TRBJ1-5
CASSLDGTVDQPQHF
TGCGCCAGCAGCTTGGACGGGACGGTGGATCAGCCCCAGCATTTT
>TRBV6-1|.|.|TRBJ1-4
CASRRVTTNEKLFF
TGTGCCAGCAGGAGAGTTACAACTAATGAAAAACTGTTTTTT
>TRBV18|.|.|TRBJ2-3
CASSPPDGRWDTQYF
TGTGCCAGCTCACCACCGGACGGTCGTTGGGATACGCAGTATTTT
>TRBV5-1|.|TRBD1|TRBJ2-3
CASSNGTEGNTQYF
TGCGCCAGCAGCAACGGGACAGAAGGTAATACGCAGTATTTT
>TRBV20-1|few|TRBD2|TRBJ2-5
CSASGLAGDMKETQYF
TGCAGTGCTTCTGGACTAGCGGGGGATATGAAAGAGACCCAGTACTTC
>TRBV14|.|.|TRBJ2-1
CASSQGAQRTYNEQFF
TGTGCCAGCAGCCAAGGGGCCCAACGAACCTACAATGAGCAGTTCTTC
>TRBV12-3/TRBV12-4|few|.|TRBJ1-6
CASSLELLSAPLHF
TGTGCCAGCAGTTTAGAACTGCTATCCGCACCCCTCCACTTT
>TRBV2|.|TRBD1|TRBJ2-7
CASSGPVAGGPYEQYF
TGTGCCAGCAGTGGACCCGTGGCAGGGGGTCCCTACGAGCAGTACTTC
>TRBV5-1|.|.|TRBJ1-1
CASRAGVNTEAFF
TGCGCCAGCAGGGCGGGAGTGAACACTGAAGCTTTCTTT
>TRBV7-9|.|TRBD1|TRBJ2-5
CASSVLTGTPRQETQYF
TGTGCCAGCAGCGTATTGACAGGGACCCCAAGACAAGAGACCCAGTACTTC
>TRBV12-3/TRBV12-4|.|.|TRBJ2-2
CASSWGTPNTGELFF
TGTGCCAGCAGTTGGGGGACTCCTAACACCGGGGAGCTGTTTTTT
>TRBV12-3/TRBV12-4|few|.|TRBJ2-5
CASSPGDGKETQYF
TGTGCCAGCAGTCCAGGGGATGGGAAAGAGACCCAGTACTTC
>TRBV29-1|.|.|TRBJ2-4
CSVVRGAKNIQYF
TGCAGCGTTGTGAGGGGGGCCAAAAACATTCAGTACTTC
>TRBV5-1|.|.|TRBJ2-7
CASSSTWSSYEQYF
TGCGCCAGCAGCTCGACTTGGAGCTCCTACGAGCAGTACTTC
>TRBV20-1|.|TRBD2|TRBJ2-3
CSAKGLAGTTDTQYF
TGCAGTGCTAAGGGACTAGCGGGGACCACAGATACGCAGTATTTT
>TRBV12-3/TRBV12-4|.|.|TRBJ1-1
CASSLVLHTEAFF
TGTGCCAGCAGTTTAGTTCTCCATACTGAAGCTTTCTTT
>TRBV6-2/TRBV6-3|few|.|TRBJ2-1
CASSYSNPDRWLPPEWSYNEQFF
TGTGCCAGCAGTTACTCGAACCCCGACAGGTGGCTCCCCCCCGAGTGGTCCTACAATGAGCAGTTCTTC